This TCR beta chain was identified during a study of cytomegalovirus exposure and HLA in healthy donors. This clone was observed a few times. Its antigen is undetermined. General study findings and limits: It was fewer than 200 TCR beta chains that were listed as cytomegalovirus-associated.

60 Vbeta and 13 Jbeta primers were used in PCR. TCRdb's table, derived via immunoSEQ multiplex PCR, lists solely in-frame clones and lacks some. The sample lists under 150,000 clones; about a tenth were seen once. Per germline, CDR1 LGHNA and CDR2 YSLEER. The CDR3 has 14 residues. V was clipped by 1 base and J by 3 bases, with 9 bases between them. The sample taken for sequencing was PBMCs. This sequence was found in a male donor in good health and CMV-seronegative. The V call is TRBV4-3, the J call TRBJ1-2, with D tentatively TRBD1 (5 bases). Here the CDR3 DNA reads TGCGCCAGCAGCCAAGCCAGGGTAGACTATGGCTACACCTTC. Translating gives CASSQARVDYGYTF.